Shown below are 16 T cell receptor beta chains from a single sample sequenced in a study of T cells expressing NK-cell markers. TCRdb re-called the 5' RACE reads and shows each CDR3 protein once, DNA omitted. In all, the sample yields some 450,000 distinct CDR3 sequences. The sequenced sample was blood T cells: a sorted CD56 or NKG2C T cell subset, CD4+ or CD8+ T cells, or bulk PBMC T cells (not recorded which). The source of these receptors is a woman aged 18 to 75 in good health.

The chain combines TRBV5-1 with TRBJ2-5; no DNA is available, so the TRBD2 call from TCRdb remains unchecked. The CDR3 loop spans 15 amino acids. CDR1 is SGHRS and CDR2 is YFSETQ in the germline V gene. Here the CDR3 reads CASSLNAGREETQYF.

This chain uses TRBV20-1 with TRBJ2-1; with no DNA, the TCRdb D assignment of TRBD1 cannot be verified. The germline V gene has CDR1 DFQATT and CDR2 SNEGSKA (reference sequence). The CDR3 spans 14 residues. The CDR3 reads CSAGPVGVGGEQFF.

The chain couples TRBV29-1 to TRBJ2-5; checking the TCRdb D call of TRBD2 is not possible without DNA. The CDR3 length is 12 residues. Germline lookup yields CDR1 SQVTM and CDR2 ANQGSEA. CDR3 sequence: CSPVGWGETQYF.

The CDR3 sequence: CASSQDYRTSGVEDTQYF. The V gene is TRBV3-1, the J gene TRBJ2-3; as DNA is missing, the TRBD2 call by TCRdb cannot be tested. In germline, CDR1 is LGHDT, CDR2 YNNKEL (reference sequence). The CDR3 covers 18 residues.

The V and J genes are TRBV18 and TRBJ2-7; the TCRdb call, TRBD1, lacks DNA for checking. Germline values: CDR1 KGHSH, CDR2 LQKENI. The CDR3 is made up of 16 amino acids. The chain's CDR3 is CASSPGGSSSSYEQYF.

The rearrangement links TRBV20-1 to TRBJ1-4. Germline CDR1 is DFQATT and CDR2 is SNEGSKA (reference sequence). There are 16 residues in the CDR3. The CDR3 protein is CSARDRAGATNEKLFF.

This chain connects TRBV6-1 to TRBJ1-1. This CDR3 has 13 amino acids. The germline gives CDR1 MNHNS, CDR2 SASEGT. The CDR3 loop is CASDSRIGTEAFF.

The rearrangement joins TRBV6-1 to TRBJ2-3; the TRBD2 assignment by TCRdb is unverifiable without DNA. This CDR3 is built from 16 residues. Per the germline V gene, CDR1 is MNHNS and CDR2 is SASEGT. The CDR3: CASSTVSGGVSDTQYF.

The genes are TRBV20-1 and TRBJ2-1; absent DNA, TCRdb's TRBD2 call cannot be checked. This CDR3 has 15 amino acids. Germline V gene data show CDR1 as DFQATT and CDR2 as SNEGSKA (reference sequence). CDR3 sequence: CSARVPSGRVYEQFF.

The chain employs TRBV5-4 and TRBJ2-1; TCRdb outputs TRBD2, but without DNA this stays unchecked. This CDR3 region has 17 residues. CDR1 is SGHNT, CDR2 YYREEE, per germline (reference sequence). CDR3 sequence: CASSLGFGAGHYNEQFF.

The genes are TRBV15 and TRBJ1-5; the D call from TCRdb, TRBD1, cannot be confirmed without DNA. Germline values: CDR1 LNHNV, CDR2 YYDKDF (reference sequence). This CDR3 comprises 15 residues. CDR3: CATSREGVSNQPQHF.

The chain carries TRBV20-1 and TRBJ2-3; TCRdb's D call, TRBD1, is unchecked because there is no DNA. CDR3 length: 15 residues. Germline V CDR1 and CDR2: DFQATT, SNEGSKA (reference sequence). Here the CDR3 reads CSARIEGSQLDTQYF.

V is TRBV5-1 and J is TRBJ2-3; TCRdb proposes TRBD2, but this gene call is untestable without DNA. The CDR3 runs to 17 residues. The germline V gene encodes CDR1 SGHRS and CDR2 YFSETQ. CDR3: CASSPKSLAGDWDTQYF.

This rearrangement joins TRBV5-1 to TRBJ2-1. Germline V gene sequence: CDR1 SGHRS, CDR2 YFSETQ. This CDR3 contains 11 residues. CDR3 protein: CASSLNDEQFF.

The chain employs TRBV9 and TRBJ2-1; the D call of TRBD1 rests on TCRdb alone, since no DNA is present to check it. The CDR3 spans 15 residues. Germline CDR1 and CDR2: SGDLS and YYNGEE. CDR3 amino acids: CASSFRDGSGDEQFF.

J is TRBJ1-6 and V is TRBV7-9; TCRdb's assignment of TRBD1 cannot be checked, as there is no DNA. Germline-derived CDR1 and CDR2 are SEHNR and FQNEAQ (reference sequence). This CDR3 is 14 amino acids long. CDR3 loop: CASSPDRVNSPLHF.